This T cell receptor (beta chain) derives from a study of neurological immune-mediated disorders. Each CDR3 protein gets one entry after TCRdb re-called the 5' RACE reads with MiXCR. The sample lists 50,000 to 60,000 distinct CDR3 sequences, approximately 17% occurring once. This clonotype appeared many times. The source material was PBMCs. This clonotype was obtained from a man aged 55 to 69 in good health.

The DNA of the CDR3 is TGCGCCAGCAGCCAGGGGATCTCCACAGATACGCAGTATTTT. Encoded protein: CASSQGISTDTQYF. This rearrangement joins TRBV4-1 to TRBJ2-3; D unresolved. This CDR3 spans 14 amino acids. CDR1 is MGHRA, CDR2 YSYEKL, per germline. Between the trimmed V and J ends, which lost 3 bases and 2 bases, there was a span of 9 bases.